By proportion, the clone carrying this T cell receptor (beta chain) is medium-sized (0.01 to 0.1%). Its target is not known. The data were taken from a study of spatial heterogeneity in lung cancer. On the study more broadly: Beta-chain sequences consistently outnumbered alpha-chain sequences in detection. Study-wide results and limits: Of the expanded TCRs, ubiquitous and regional counts tracked the counts of ubiquitous and regional nonsynonymous mutations, respectively. Intratumoral expanded alpha and beta TCR counts were found to track tumor mutation counts.

V was cut by 5 bases and J by 8 bases, with 19 bases left in between. The V gene's germline CDR1 is SGHVS and CDR2 FQNEAQ. This CDR3 has 16 amino acids. Time point reported: sample taken at primary tumor resection. Whole RNA, which was extracted from tumor, nontumor lung tissue or frozen PBMC, was sequenced without any cell sorting. Individual TCR cDNA molecules each bore their own unique molecular identifier. TCRdb processed the 5' RACE reads anew with MiXCR; each CDR3 protein has one entry. The sample has 6,500 to 9,500 distinct CDR3 sequences, around 12% seen once. The chain uses TRBV7-8 and TRBJ1-6; weak D call: TRBD1 (5 bases). The TCR originated in a male donor with early-stage non-small cell lung cancer. The sequencing here drew on lung tumor tissue, taken at surgery. CDR3: CASSPWTLRGDSPLHF. The CDR3 nucleotides read TGTGCCAGCAGCCCTTGGACATTGCGCGGAGATTCACCCCTCCACTTT.